This entry concerns a single TCR beta chain. Its antigen remains unidentified. Caucasian adults living in Nashville, Tennessee, provided all samples. Samples underwent the assay at deep level. Here immunoSEQ multiplex PCR was the method, and the copy in TCRdb shows in-frame clones only, minus some. Of approximately 2,000,000 clones in the sample, under 95% were seen once. This CDR3 has 14 residues. Germline assignment: CDR1 LNHDA and CDR2 SQIVND (reference sequence). Trimming took 7 bases from V and 0 from J; bases not matched to a gene: 4. The data were obtained in a study of shared clonotypes between healthy human individuals. General study points: Naive CD4 clonotype sharing across several donors was about 5%. Despite large depth, sorted-subset datasets appeared incompletely sequenced.

This sequence was found in a young man in good health. Some clones in this sample may be carry-over from other donors' samples. Sequencing was carried out using naive CD4+ T cells from PBMCs. Subset: CD45RA+ positively selected. The genes are TRBV19 and TRBJ2-7; 9 bases agree with TRBD1. The CDR3 bases are TGTGCCAGTACCGCGACAGGGGGCTCCTACGAGCAGTACTTC. Protein sequence: CASTATGGSYEQYF.